Given below is one T cell receptor beta chain in context. Its antigen is not identified. Every one of the patients relapsed after autologous stem cell transplantation (brentuximab vedotin exposure was variable). TCRdb keeps only in-frame clones here, not all; method: immunoSEQ multiplex PCR. The sample shows about 98,000 clones, roughly 92% of them seen only once. These data belong to a study of PD-1 blockade in classical Hodgkin lymphoma. Study results and limitations: Complete responders entered with baseline diversity on par with newly diagnosed patients, the results showed.

The CDR3 has 14 amino acids. Germline V lookup: CDR1 MNHNS, CDR2 SASEGT. The V end was cut by 3 bases, the J end by 6 bases, with 14 bases between. The sequence was obtained from a human donor with classical Hodgkin lymphoma. The V gene is TRBV6-1, the J gene TRBJ1-1; the D gene is possibly TRBD1 (5 bases). Sequenced here: peripheral blood mononuclear cells (PBMCs), sampled at baseline. The CDR3 protein is CASSDPRVPPEAFF. The DNA for the CDR3 is TGTGCCAGCAGTGATCCCAGGGTACCGCCTGAAGCTTTCTTT.